This TCR beta chain was observed in a study of shared clonotypes between healthy human individuals. Donors had no recently reported acute infections or vaccinations and were HIV-negative. CDR1 is ENHRY, CDR2 SYGVKD, per germline. The length of the CDR3 is 19 residues. Deletions cut 0 bases from V and 5 bases from J, with 25 bases between. This table comes from immunoSEQ multiplex PCR, and its TCRdb copy is limited to in-frame clones, with some not included. The sample contains over a million clones, roughly 96% of which appear only once. The rearrangement joins TRBV10-3 to TRBJ1-2; possible D gene TRBD1, 6 bases. Sequenced material: naive CD4+ T cells sorted from blood. Sample subset: CD45RA+ positively selected. The source is a man younger than 40 in good health. The CDR3 loop reads CAISESWQGISKDGYGYTF. CDR3 bases: TGTGCCATCAGTGAGTCTTGGCAGGGGATCTCTAAGGACGGTTATGGCTACACCTTC.